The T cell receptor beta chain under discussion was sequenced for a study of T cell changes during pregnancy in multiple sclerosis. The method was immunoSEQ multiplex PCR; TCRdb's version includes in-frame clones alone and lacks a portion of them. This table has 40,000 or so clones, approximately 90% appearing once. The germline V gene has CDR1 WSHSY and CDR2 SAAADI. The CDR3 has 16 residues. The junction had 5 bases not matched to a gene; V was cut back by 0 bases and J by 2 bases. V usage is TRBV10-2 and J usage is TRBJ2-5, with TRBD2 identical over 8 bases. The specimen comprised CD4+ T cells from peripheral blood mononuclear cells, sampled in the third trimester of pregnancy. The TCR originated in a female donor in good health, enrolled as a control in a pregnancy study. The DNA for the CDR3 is TGCGCCAGCAGTGAGTCAGCGGGAGCGGGGCAAGAGACCCAGTACTTC. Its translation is CASSESAGAGQETQYF.